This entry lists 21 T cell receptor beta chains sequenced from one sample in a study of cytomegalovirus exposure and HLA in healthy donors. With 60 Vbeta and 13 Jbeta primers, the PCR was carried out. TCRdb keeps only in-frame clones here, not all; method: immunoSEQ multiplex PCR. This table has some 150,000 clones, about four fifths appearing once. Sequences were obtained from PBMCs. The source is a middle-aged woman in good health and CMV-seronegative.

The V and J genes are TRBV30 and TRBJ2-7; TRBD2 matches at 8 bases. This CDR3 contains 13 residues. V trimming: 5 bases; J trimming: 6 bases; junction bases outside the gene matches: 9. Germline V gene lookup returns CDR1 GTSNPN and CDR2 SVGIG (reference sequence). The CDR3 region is CAWAGGLGREQYF. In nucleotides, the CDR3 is TGTGCCTGGGCGGGGGGCCTGGGCCGCGAGCAGTACTTC.

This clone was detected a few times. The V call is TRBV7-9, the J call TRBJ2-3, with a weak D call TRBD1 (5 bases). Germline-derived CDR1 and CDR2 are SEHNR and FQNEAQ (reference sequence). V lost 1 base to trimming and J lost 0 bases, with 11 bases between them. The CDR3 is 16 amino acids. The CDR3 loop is CASSLDRLSSTDTQYF. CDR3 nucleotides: TGTGCCAGCAGCTTAGACAGGCTATCTAGCACAGATACGCAGTATTTT.

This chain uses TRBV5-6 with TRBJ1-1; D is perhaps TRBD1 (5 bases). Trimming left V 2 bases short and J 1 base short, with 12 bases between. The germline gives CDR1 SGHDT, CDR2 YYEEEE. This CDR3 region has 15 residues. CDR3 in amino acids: CASSLPGFRNTEAFF. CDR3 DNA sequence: TGTGCCAGCAGCTTACCAGGGTTTAGGAACACTGAAGCTTTCTTT.

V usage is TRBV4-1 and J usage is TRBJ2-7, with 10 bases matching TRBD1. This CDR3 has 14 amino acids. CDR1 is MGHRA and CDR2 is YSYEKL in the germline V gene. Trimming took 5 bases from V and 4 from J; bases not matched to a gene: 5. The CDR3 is CASSRGTGAYEQYF. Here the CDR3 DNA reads TGCGCCAGCAGCAGAGGGACAGGGGCTTACGAGCAGTACTTC.

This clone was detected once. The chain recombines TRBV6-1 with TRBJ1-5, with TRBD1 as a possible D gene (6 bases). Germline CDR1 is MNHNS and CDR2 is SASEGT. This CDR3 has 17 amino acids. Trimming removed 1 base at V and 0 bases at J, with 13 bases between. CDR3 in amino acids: CASSEGTAYYSNQPQHF. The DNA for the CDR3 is TGTGCCAGCAGTGAAGGGACAGCCTATTATAGCAATCAGCCCCAGCATTTT.

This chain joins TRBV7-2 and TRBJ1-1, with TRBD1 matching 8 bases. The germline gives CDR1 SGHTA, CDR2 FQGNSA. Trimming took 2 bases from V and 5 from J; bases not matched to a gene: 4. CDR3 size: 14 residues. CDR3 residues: CASSLQGARTEAFF. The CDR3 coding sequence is TGTGCCAGCAGCTTACAGGGGGCGCGTACTGAAGCTTTCTTT.

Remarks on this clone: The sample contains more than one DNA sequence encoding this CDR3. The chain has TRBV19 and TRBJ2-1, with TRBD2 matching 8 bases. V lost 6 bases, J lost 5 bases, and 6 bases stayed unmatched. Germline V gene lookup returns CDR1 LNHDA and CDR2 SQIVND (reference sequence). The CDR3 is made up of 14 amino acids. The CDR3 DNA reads TGTGCCAGTAGGGACGGGGGGGTGAACAATGAGCAGTTCTTC. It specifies CASRDGGVNNEQFF.

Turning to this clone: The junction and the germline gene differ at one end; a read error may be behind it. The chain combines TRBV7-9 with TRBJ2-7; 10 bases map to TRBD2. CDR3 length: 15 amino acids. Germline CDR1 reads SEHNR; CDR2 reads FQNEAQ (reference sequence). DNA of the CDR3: TGTGCCAGCAGCATAGCTAGCGGGGGTATTTACGAGCAGTACTTC. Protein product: CASSIASGGIYEQYF.

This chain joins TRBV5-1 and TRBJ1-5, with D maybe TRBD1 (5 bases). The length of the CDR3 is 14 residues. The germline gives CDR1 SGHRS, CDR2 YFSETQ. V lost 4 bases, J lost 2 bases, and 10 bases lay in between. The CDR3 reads CASSRAGGNQPQHF. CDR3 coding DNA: TGCGCCAGCAGCCGGGCGGGGGGCAATCAGCCCCAGCATTTT. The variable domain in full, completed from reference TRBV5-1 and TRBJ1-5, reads KAGVTQTPRYLIKTRGQQVTLSCSPISGHRSVSWYQQTPGQGLQFLFEYFSETQRNKGNFPGRFSGRQFSNSRSEMNVSTLELGDSALYLCASSRAGGNQPQHFGDGTRLSIL.

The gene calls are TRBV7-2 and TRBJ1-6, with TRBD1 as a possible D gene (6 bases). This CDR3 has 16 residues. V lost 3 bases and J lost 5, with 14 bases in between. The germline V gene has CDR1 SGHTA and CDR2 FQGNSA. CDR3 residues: CASSFGGGPDNSPLHF. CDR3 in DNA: TGTGCCAGCAGCTTTGGGGGGGGCCCTGATAATTCACCCCTCCACTTT.

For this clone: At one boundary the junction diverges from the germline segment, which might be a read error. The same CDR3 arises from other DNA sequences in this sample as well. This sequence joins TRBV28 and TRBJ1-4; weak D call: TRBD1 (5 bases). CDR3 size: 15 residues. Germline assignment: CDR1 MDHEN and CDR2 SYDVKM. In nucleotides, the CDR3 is TGTGCCAGTAGTTCACAGGTCACAACTAATGAAAAACTGTTTTTT. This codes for CASSSQVTTNEKLFF.

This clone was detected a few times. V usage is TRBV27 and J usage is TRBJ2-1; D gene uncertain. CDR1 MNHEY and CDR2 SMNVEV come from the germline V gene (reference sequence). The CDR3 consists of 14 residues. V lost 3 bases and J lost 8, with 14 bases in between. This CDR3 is CASSFQWAPYEQFF. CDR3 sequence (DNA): TGTGCCAGCAGTTTTCAGTGGGCCCCATATGAGCAGTTCTTC.

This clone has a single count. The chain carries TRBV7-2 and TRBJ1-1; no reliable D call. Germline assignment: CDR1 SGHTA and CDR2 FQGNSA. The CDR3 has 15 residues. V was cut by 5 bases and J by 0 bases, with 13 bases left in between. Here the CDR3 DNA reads TGTGCCAGCAGCCAATACACAATCTTGAACACTGAAGCTTTCTTT. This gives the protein CASSQYTILNTEAFF.

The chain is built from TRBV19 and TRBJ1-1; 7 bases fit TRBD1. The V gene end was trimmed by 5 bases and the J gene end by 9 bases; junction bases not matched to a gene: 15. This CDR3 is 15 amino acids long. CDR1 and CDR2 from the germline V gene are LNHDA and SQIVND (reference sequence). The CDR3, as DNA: TGTGCCAGTAGTGCACCCGAGAAGACAGGGACCAAAGCTTTCTTT. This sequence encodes CASSAPEKTGTKAFF.

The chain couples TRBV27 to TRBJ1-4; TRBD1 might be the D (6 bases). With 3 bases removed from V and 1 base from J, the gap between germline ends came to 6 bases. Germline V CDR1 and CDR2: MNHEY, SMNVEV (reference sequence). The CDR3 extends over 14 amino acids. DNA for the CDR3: TGTGCCAGCAGTTTGACAGGAACTAATGAAAAACTGTTTTTT. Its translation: CASSLTGTNEKLFF.

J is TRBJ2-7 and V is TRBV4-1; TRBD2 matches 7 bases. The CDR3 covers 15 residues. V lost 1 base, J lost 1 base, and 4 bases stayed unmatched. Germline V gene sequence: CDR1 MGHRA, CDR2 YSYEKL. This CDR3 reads CASSQGLSGSYEQYF. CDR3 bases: TGCGCCAGCAGCCAAGGCCTTAGCGGGTCCTACGAGCAGTACTTC.

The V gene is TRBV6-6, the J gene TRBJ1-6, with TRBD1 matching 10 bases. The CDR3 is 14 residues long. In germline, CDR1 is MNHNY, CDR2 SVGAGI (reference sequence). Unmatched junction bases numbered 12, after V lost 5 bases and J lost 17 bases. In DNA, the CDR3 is TGTGCCAGCAGTAGGGATCCGACAGGGGGCGGGGTCCACTTT. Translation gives CASSRDPTGGGVHF.

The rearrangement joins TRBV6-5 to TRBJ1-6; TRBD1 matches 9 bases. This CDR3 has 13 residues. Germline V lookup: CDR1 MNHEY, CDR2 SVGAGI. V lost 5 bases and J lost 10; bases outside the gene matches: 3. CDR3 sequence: CASSRTGESPLHF. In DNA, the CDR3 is TGTGCCAGCAGTCGGACAGGGGAGTCACCCCTCCACTTT.

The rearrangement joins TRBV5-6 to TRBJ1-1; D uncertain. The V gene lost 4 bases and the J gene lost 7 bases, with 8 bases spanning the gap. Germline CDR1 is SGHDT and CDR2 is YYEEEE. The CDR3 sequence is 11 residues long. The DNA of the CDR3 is TGTGCCAGCAGCCGGAGGTATGAAGCTTTCTTT. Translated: CASSRRYEAFF.

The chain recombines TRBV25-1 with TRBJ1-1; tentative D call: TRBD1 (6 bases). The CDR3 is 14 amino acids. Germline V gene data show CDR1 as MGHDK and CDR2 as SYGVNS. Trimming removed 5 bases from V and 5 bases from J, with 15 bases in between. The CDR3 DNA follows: TGTGCCAGCAGTATACAGGGCTCCGGTACTGAAGCTTTCTTT. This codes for CASSIQGSGTEAFF.

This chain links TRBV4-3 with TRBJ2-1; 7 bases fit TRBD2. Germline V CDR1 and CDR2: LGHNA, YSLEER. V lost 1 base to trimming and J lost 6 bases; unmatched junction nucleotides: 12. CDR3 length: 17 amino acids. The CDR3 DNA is TGCGCCAGCAGCCAAGGTCCGGAGCGGGGCCATGTCAATGAGCAGTTCTTC. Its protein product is CASSQGPERGHVNEQFF.